Listed below are T cell receptor beta chains from one sample, sequenced in a study of T-cell memory formation after mild COVID-19. TCRdb used MiXCR to reprocess the 5' RACE reads, holding one entry per CDR3 protein. Of roughly 400,000 distinct CDR3 sequences listed, 20% to 25% were seen once; the top ten hold around 9%. The sequencing input was PBMCs or a T cell subset sorted from them (not recorded which). All receptors come from an adult woman who had mild COVID-19 (a few samples of this study predate the infection). Cell type and time point are not known. Both conserved end residues are part of each CDR3. The D gene is left open where the match is weak. Only part of the rows carry a size: once, few, many, or a class if the clone is expanded.

d_call: NA; v_call: TRBV5-1; clone_size: NA; j_call: TRBJ1-2; cdr3_aa: CASSLGTQSYGYTF; cdr3_nt: TGCGCCAGCAGCTTGGGGACACAGAGCTATGGCTACACCTTC
d_call: TRBD1; v_call: TRBV14; clone_size: many; j_call: TRBJ2-1; cdr3_aa: CASSLPQTGAHEQFF; cdr3_nt: TGTGCCAGCAGCCTTCCCCAGACAGGGGCCCATGAGCAGTTCTTC
d_call: TRBD1; v_call: TRBV2; clone_size: NA; j_call: TRBJ2-5; cdr3_aa: CASRGGQGDQETQYF; cdr3_nt: TGTGCCAGCAGGGGCGGACAGGGGGACCAAGAGACCCAGTACTTC
d_call: NA; v_call: TRBV11-2; clone_size: many; j_call: TRBJ1-4; cdr3_aa: CASSTGRGGEKLFF; cdr3_nt: TGTGCCAGCAGCACAGGGCGGGGAGGTGAAAAACTGTTTTTT
d_call: TRBD2; v_call: TRBV6-5; clone_size: few; j_call: TRBJ2-5; cdr3_aa: CASMPAVAGEWETQYF; cdr3_nt: TGTGCCAGCATGCCGGCCGTGGCGGGGGAGTGGGAGACCCAGTACTTC
d_call: NA; v_call: TRBV29-1; clone_size: NA; j_call: TRBJ1-5; cdr3_aa: CSVGTPNQPQHF; cdr3_nt: TGCAGCGTCGGGACACCGAATCAGCCCCAGCATTTT
d_call: TRBD2; v_call: TRBV12-3/TRBV12-4; clone_size: few; j_call: TRBJ2-1; cdr3_aa: CASSLALVTSGGGINEQFF; cdr3_nt: TGTGCCAGCAGTTTAGCGCTCGTAACTAGCGGGGGGGGAATAAATGAGCAGTTCTTC
d_call: NA; v_call: TRBV6-2/TRBV6-3; clone_size: NA; j_call: TRBJ2-1; cdr3_aa: CASSPPSSNEQFF; cdr3_nt: TGTGCCAGCAGTCCTCCGTCCTCCAATGAGCAGTTCTTC
d_call: TRBD1; v_call: TRBV7-9; clone_size: few; j_call: TRBJ1-6; cdr3_aa: CASRGPGTGAILHF; cdr3_nt: TGTGCCAGCAGGGGACCGGGGACAGGGGCAATCCTCCACTTT
d_call: TRBD1; v_call: TRBV5-1; clone_size: few; j_call: TRBJ1-5; cdr3_aa: CASSLGQGGSYSNQPQHF; cdr3_nt: TGCGCCAGCAGCTTGGGACAGGGAGGATCTTATAGCAATCAGCCCCAGCATTTT
d_call: NA; v_call: TRBV6-2/TRBV6-3; clone_size: few; j_call: TRBJ2-2; cdr3_aa: CASSKQAGAGELFF; cdr3_nt: TGTGCCAGCAGCAAACAGGCAGGGGCCGGGGAGCTGTTTTTT
d_call: NA; v_call: TRBV5-1; clone_size: few; j_call: TRBJ2-7; cdr3_aa: CASSLGSNYEQYF; cdr3_nt: TGCGCCAGCAGCTTGGGTTCTAACTACGAGCAGTACTTC
d_call: NA; v_call: TRBV20-1; clone_size: once; j_call: TRBJ2-7; cdr3_aa: CSAPAPGPYEQYF; cdr3_nt: TGCAGTGCTCCCGCGCCGGGCCCCTACGAGCAGTACTTC
d_call: NA; v_call: TRBV2; clone_size: few; j_call: TRBJ2-5; cdr3_aa: CASSEGWSGETQYF; cdr3_nt: TGTGCCAGCAGTGAGGGGTGGTCGGGGGAGACCCAGTACTTC
d_call: NA; v_call: TRBV7-6; clone_size: many; j_call: TRBJ2-5; cdr3_aa: CASSEDWGETQYF; cdr3_nt: TGTGCCAGCAGCGAGGACTGGGGGGAGACCCAGTACTTC
d_call: TRBD1; v_call: TRBV24-1; clone_size: few; j_call: TRBJ1-1; cdr3_aa: CATSDPTGETEAFF; cdr3_nt: TGTGCCACCAGTGATCCGACAGGGGAGACTGAAGCTTTCTTT
d_call: TRBD2; v_call: TRBV7-8; clone_size: many; j_call: TRBJ2-3; cdr3_aa: CASSSRTSGRRHTQYF; cdr3_nt: TGTGCCAGCAGCTCCCGGACTAGCGGGAGAAGGCATACGCAGTATTTT
d_call: NA; v_call: TRBV29-1; clone_size: once; j_call: TRBJ1-4; cdr3_aa: CSVEGQGSEKLFF; cdr3_nt: TGCAGCGTTGAAGGGCAGGGAAGTGAAAAACTGTTTTTT
d_call: NA; v_call: TRBV12-3/TRBV12-4; clone_size: few; j_call: TRBJ2-7; cdr3_aa: CASSFVRGDEQYF; cdr3_nt: TGTGCCAGCAGCTTCGTGAGGGGGGACGAGCAGTACTTC
d_call: NA; v_call: TRBV4-2; clone_size: few; j_call: TRBJ2-1; cdr3_aa: CASSQESGVFNNEQFF; cdr3_nt: TGTGCCAGCAGCCAAGAATCAGGTGTATTCAACAATGAGCAGTTCTTC
d_call: NA; v_call: TRBV5-6; clone_size: few; j_call: TRBJ2-7; cdr3_aa: CASSTTVGESYEQYF; cdr3_nt: TGTGCCAGCAGTACCACAGTGGGGGAGTCCTACGAGCAGTACTTC
d_call: NA; v_call: TRBV4-1; clone_size: few; j_call: TRBJ1-1; cdr3_aa: CASSPRPGGMNTEAFF; cdr3_nt: TGCGCCAGCAGCCCAAGACCTGGAGGAATGAACACTGAAGCTTTCTTT
d_call: NA; v_call: TRBV9; clone_size: few; j_call: TRBJ2-1; cdr3_aa: CASMGPLGNEQSF; cdr3_nt: TGTGCCAGCATGGGGCCCCTCGGCAATGAGCAGTCCTTC
d_call: NA; v_call: TRBV5-1; clone_size: NA; j_call: TRBJ2-5; cdr3_aa: CASSLGQGAQETQYF; cdr3_nt: TGCGCCAGCAGCTTGGGTCAGGGCGCCCAAGAGACCCAGTACTTC